The source of this T cell receptor (beta chain) is a study of blood T cell repertoires in COVID-19. Repertoires were generated with immunoSEQ multiplex PCR, while TCRdb's copy carries only in-frame clones and drops some. The sample carries some 390,000 clones, 70% to 90% recorded once. Sequencing used peripheral blood. The receptor was derived from a middle-aged woman with COVID-19, enrolled during active disease.

Written as DNA, the CDR3 is TGTGCCAGCAGCTTAGAAGGGGAAGGATCACCCCTCCACTTT. It encodes CASSLEGEGSPLHF. The chain recombines TRBV7-9 with TRBJ1-6, with D perhaps matching TRBD1 (5 bases). CDR1 and CDR2 (germline): SEHNR, FQNEAQ (reference sequence). Trimming removed 1 base at V and 10 bases at J, with 11 bases between. This CDR3 is built from 14 residues.